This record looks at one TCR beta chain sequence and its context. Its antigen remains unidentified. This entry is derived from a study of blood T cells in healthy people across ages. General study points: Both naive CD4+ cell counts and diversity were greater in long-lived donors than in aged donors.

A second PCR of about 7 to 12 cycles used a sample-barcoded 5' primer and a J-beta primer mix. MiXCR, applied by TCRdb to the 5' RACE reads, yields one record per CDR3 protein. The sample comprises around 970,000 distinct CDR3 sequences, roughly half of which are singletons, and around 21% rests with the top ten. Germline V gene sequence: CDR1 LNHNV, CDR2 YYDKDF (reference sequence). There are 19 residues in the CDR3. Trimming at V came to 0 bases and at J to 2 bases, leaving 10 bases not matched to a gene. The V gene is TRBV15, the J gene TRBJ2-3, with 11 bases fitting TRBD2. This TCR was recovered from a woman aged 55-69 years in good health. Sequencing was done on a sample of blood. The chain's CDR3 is CATSRDLRTSGLYTDTQYF. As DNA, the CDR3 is TGTGCCACCAGCAGAGATCTTAGGACTAGCGGGTTATACACAGATACGCAGTATTTT.